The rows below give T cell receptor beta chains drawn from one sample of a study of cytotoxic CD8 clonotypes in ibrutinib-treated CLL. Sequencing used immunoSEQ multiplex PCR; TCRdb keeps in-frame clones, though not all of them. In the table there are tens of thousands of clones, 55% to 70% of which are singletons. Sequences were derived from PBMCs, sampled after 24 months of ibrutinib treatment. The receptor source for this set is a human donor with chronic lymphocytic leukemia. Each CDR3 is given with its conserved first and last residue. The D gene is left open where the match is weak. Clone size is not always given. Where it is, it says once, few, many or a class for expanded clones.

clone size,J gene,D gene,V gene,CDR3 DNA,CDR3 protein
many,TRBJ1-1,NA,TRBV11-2,TGTGCCAGCAGCTTAGAACTGGCACGGCGGAACACTGAAGCTTTCTTT,CASSLELARRNTEAFF
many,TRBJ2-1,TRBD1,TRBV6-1,TGTGCCAGCAGTGCCCCGGGACAGAATGAGCAGTTCTTC,CASSAPGQNEQFF
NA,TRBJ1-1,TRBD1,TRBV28,TGTGCCAGCAGTTCGACAGGGAGGGCTGAAGCTTTCTTT,CASSSTGRAEAFF
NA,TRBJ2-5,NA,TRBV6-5,TGTGCCAGCAGTTACTCTGCAGCCCAAGAGACCCAGTACTTC,CASSYSAAQETQYF
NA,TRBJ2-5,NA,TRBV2,TGTGCCAGCCTCTTCCAAGAGACCCAGTACTTC,CASLFQETQYF
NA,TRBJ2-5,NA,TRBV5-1,TGCGCCAGCAGCTTTCGGGGGGCGCGGATCGAGACCCAGTACTTC,CASSFRGARIETQYF
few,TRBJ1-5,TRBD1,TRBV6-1,TGTGCCAGCAGTGGGGCGGACAGGGGCCTTCGGGGGCCCCAGCATTTT,CASSGADRGLRGPQHF
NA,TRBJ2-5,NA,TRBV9,TGTGCCAGCAGCGTCACGACAGGCAACCAAGAGACCCAGTACTTC,CASSVTTGNQETQYF
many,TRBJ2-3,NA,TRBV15,TGTGCCACCAGCAGCGGGGGAGCAAGCACAGATACGCAGTATTTT,CATSSGGASTDTQYF
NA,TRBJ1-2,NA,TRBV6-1,TGTGCCAGCAGTGAAGCTGTAGGGGGCTATGGCTACACCTTC,CASSEAVGGYGYTF
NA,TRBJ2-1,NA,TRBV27,TGTGCCAGCAGTTTTGCAACAGGGTCGGCCGGTCGGCAGTTCTTC,CASSFATGSAGRQFF
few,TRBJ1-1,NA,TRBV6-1,TGTGCCAGCAGAGATCGGACAATTGGGAACACTGAAGCTTTCTTT,CASRDRTIGNTEAFF
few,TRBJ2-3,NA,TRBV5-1,TGCGCCAGCATGTTTAGCGACAGCACAGATACGCAGTATTTT,CASMFSDSTDTQYF
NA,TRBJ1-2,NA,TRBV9,TGTGCCAGCAGCGTAGAGGTGGATTCTAGGAACTATGGCTACACCTTC,CASSVEVDSRNYGYTF
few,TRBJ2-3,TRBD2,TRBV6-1,TGTGCCAGCAGTGAACCGGGACTAGTCCAAGATACGCAGTATTTT,CASSEPGLVQDTQYF
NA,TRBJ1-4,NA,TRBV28,TGTGCCAGCAGTTCTGCAGGGCCTAATGAAAAACTGTTTTTT,CASSSAGPNEKLFF
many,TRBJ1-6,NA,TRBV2,TGTGCCAGCAGTGAAGACCGTTCACCCCTCCACTTT,CASSEDRSPLHF
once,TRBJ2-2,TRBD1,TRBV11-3,TGTGCCAGCAGCTTTCGCGGGACAGGGAACACCGGGGAGCTGTTTTTT,CASSFRGTGNTGELFF
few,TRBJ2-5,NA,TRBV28,TGTGCCAGTTACCGGAACAGGGAGACCCAGTACTTC,CASYRNRETQYF
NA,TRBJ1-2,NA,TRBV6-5,TGTGCCAGCAGAGACCTCTTCTATGGCTACACCTTC,CASRDLFYGYTF
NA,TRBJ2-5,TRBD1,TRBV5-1,TGCGCCAGCAGCCCGGGGACAGGGGGGAAGACCCAGTACTTC,CASSPGTGGKTQYF
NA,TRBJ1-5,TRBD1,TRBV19,TGTGCCAGTACGGCGGGGACAGCCGGTCATCAGCCCCAGCATTTT,CASTAGTAGHQPQHF
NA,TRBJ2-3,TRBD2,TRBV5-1,TGCGCCAGCAGCCCTCTGGCGGGGGGGGCAGATACGCAGTATTTT,CASSPLAGGADTQYF
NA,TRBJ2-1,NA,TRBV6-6,TGTGCCAGCACCCCCAGGGGACCCAATGAGCAGTTCTTC,CASTPRGPNEQFF
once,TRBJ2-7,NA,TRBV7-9,TGTGCCAGCAGCTTAACCCCCCGATACTCCTACGAGCAGTACTTC,CASSLTPRYSYEQYF
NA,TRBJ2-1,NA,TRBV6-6,TGTGCCAGCAGTAGACTGGCCGATGAGCAGTTCTTC,CASSRLADEQFF
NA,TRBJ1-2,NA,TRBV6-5,TGTGCCAGCAGCCATACTGAATACTATGGCTACACCTTC,CASSHTEYYGYTF
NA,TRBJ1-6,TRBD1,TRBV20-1,TGCAGTGCTCACAGGGGGCCACCCCTCCACTTT,CSAHRGPPLHF
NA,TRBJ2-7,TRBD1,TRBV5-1,TGCGCCAGCAGCTTGGTTGGGACAGGGTCGCACGAGCAGTACTTC,CASSLVGTGSHEQYF